This TCR beta chain was identified during a study of cytomegalovirus exposure and HLA in healthy donors. For the study at large: The same platform was used for the 90 to 150 validation repertoires as for the roughly 660 first-cohort repertoires, as reported in a later analysis. Broader study findings: The study designated 150 or so TCR beta chains cytomegalovirus-associated. The classifier, whose performance was assessed in both the original and validation cohorts, reportedly diagnosed cytomegalovirus status with high specificity and sensitivity. The study found most TCR sequences rare, yet found some public TCRs in many donors.

Comment on this clone: Its antigen is unidentified.

Libraries were prepared by immunoSEQ multiplex PCR; TCRdb keeps only in-frame clonotypes and omits some of them. The data hold 150,000 to 200,000 clones, with about 90% observed a single time. The germline V and J ends were trimmed by 7 bases and 6 bases, with 13 bases remaining between them. The CDR3 runs 13 residues. The V gene's germline CDR1 is MNHNS and CDR2 SASEGT. This TCR derives from a woman under 40 in good health and CMV-seronegative. Material: PBMCs. This chain links TRBV6-1 with TRBJ2-4; perhaps TRBD1 as D (5 bases). The CDR3 reads CASIGAPGNIQYF. The CDR3 DNA follows: TGTGCCAGCATAGGGGCTCCCGGAAACATTCAGTACTTC.